This TCR beta chain was obtained from a study of CD8 T cells in ankylosing spondylitis. Study results and limitations: Reportedly, matched ankylosing spondylitis synovial fluid was significantly enriched for disease-linked clones. A motif of seven or eight highly homologous TCR beta variants was seen as apparently characteristic of ankylosing spondylitis blood. Disease-linked clones were CD8+ and relatively rare in peripheral blood.

As for this clonotype: The target antigen is unknown.

V was pared by 7 bases and J by 2 bases, with 5 bases between. Germline-derived CDR1 and CDR2 are LNHDA and SQIVND (reference sequence). The CDR3 contains 11 residues. 5'-RACE, quantitative and with molecular barcodes, yielded the TCR beta libraries. From the 5' RACE reads, TCRdb called clonotypes with MiXCR, one entry per CDR3 protein. Among some 130,000 distinct CDR3 sequences listed, roughly an eighth were seen once. The sequencing input was blood, either unsorted or a sorted T cell fraction (not recorded which). This chain links TRBV19 with TRBJ1-1; D not certain. This sequence originates from a female donor with ankylosing spondylitis or in good health (not recorded which). CDR3 nucleotides: TGTGCCAGTACCTCAAACACTGAAGCTTTCTTT. It codes for CASTSNTEAFF.